These T cell receptor beta chains were read from a single sample in a study of blood T cell repertoires in COVID-19. Assay used: immunoSEQ multiplex PCR; TCRdb lists only in-frame clones, some missing. Seen here are about 110,000 clones, about 79% observed once, and the top ten hold approximately 16%. Sequenced: peripheral blood. The receptor source for this set is a woman at least 80 years old with active or convalescent COVID-19. Each CDR3 is given with its conserved first and last residue. The D gene is left open where the match is weak. Clone size is given for some rows only: seen once, a few or many times, or a class if the clone is expanded.

size: NA; D: TRBD1; J: TRBJ1-1; V: TRBV5-1; CDR3: CASSSDPTGGQAEAFF; DNA: TGCGCCAGCAGCTCGGACCCGACAGGGGGACAAGCTGAAGCTTTCTTT
size: NA; D: NA; J: TRBJ1-1; V: TRBV6-5; CDR3: CASSYTQGNTEAFF; DNA: TGTGCCAGCAGTTACACCCAGGGGAACACTGAAGCTTTCTTT
size: NA; D: NA; J: TRBJ2-3; V: TRBV9; CDR3: CASSPRTDTQYF; DNA: TGTGCCAGCAGCCCTCGCACAGATACGCAGTATTTT
size: NA; D: NA; J: TRBJ2-1; V: TRBV7-8; CDR3: CASSFRTIYNEQFF; DNA: TGTGCCAGCAGCTTCCGGACTATCTACAATGAGCAGTTCTTC
size: NA; D: TRBD2; J: TRBJ2-5; V: TRBV7-9; CDR3: CASTLAGGLQETQYF; DNA: TGTGCCAGCACCCTAGCGGGAGGGCTACAAGAGACCCAGTACTTC
size: NA; D: TRBD2; J: TRBJ2-1; V: TRBV7-8; CDR3: CASSLDGGLVSGEQFF; DNA: TGTGCCAGCAGCTTAGATGGGGGACTAGTGAGTGGCGAGCAGTTCTTC
size: NA; D: NA; J: TRBJ1-2; V: TRBV5-1; CDR3: CASRPLQGRYGYTF; DNA: TGCGCCAGCAGACCATTACAGGGTCGCTATGGCTACACCTTC
size: NA; D: TRBD2; J: TRBJ2-1; V: TRBV7-2; CDR3: CASSSGTSGRAGNEQFF; DNA: TGTGCCAGCAGCTCCGGGACTAGCGGGAGGGCCGGCAATGAGCAGTTCTTC
size: once; D: NA; J: TRBJ1-2; V: TRBV5-1; CDR3: CASGAYPLRGAYGYTF; DNA: TGCGCCAGCGGAGCTTACCCCCTAAGAGGTGCCTATGGCTACACCTTC
size: once; D: TRBD2; J: TRBJ2-3; V: TRBV5-1; CDR3: CASTQLDVWGGNTQYF; DNA: TGCGCCAGCACCCAGCTGGATGTCTGGGGGGGGAATACGCAGTATTTT
size: NA; D: NA; J: TRBJ2-4; V: TRBV9; CDR3: CASSPWAGRGPAKNIQYF; DNA: TGTGCCAGCAGCCCATGGGCAGGGCGGGGACCAGCCAAAAACATTCAGTACTTC
size: NA; D: TRBD2; J: TRBJ2-1; V: TRBV9; CDR3: CASSGAGVSYNEQFF; DNA: TGTGCCAGCAGCGGAGCGGGAGTCAGCTACAATGAGCAGTTCTTC
size: NA; D: NA; J: TRBJ2-3; V: TRBV18; CDR3: CASSPPRGRVELTDTQYF; DNA: TGTGCCAGCTCACCACCAAGGGGCAGGGTTGAACTCACAGATACGCAGTATTTT
size: NA; D: TRBD2; J: TRBJ2-1; V: TRBV5-4; CDR3: CASSPGTSGDYNEQFF; DNA: TGTGCCAGCAGCCCAGGGACTAGCGGGGACTACAATGAGCAGTTCTTC
size: NA; D: NA; J: TRBJ1-6; V: TRBV5-1; CDR3: CASSLMNNHNSPLHF; DNA: TGCGCCAGCAGCTTGATGAACAACCATAATTCACCCCTCCACTTT
size: NA; D: TRBD2; J: TRBJ2-3; V: TRBV7-3; CDR3: CASSELAASSTDTQYF; DNA: TGTGCCAGCAGCGAACTAGCGGCCTCTAGCACAGATACGCAGTATTTT
size: NA; D: TRBD1; J: TRBJ1-2; V: TRBV12-5; CDR3: CASVLQGNYGYTF; DNA: TGTGCTAGTGTCCTACAGGGGAACTATGGCTACACCTTC
size: few; D: TRBD2; J: TRBJ2-1; V: TRBV7-9; CDR3: CASSLGRLAGGPRLNEQFF; DNA: TGTGCCAGCAGCTTAGGTCGACTAGCGGGAGGTCCTCGGTTGAATGAGCAGTTCTTC
size: NA; D: NA; J: TRBJ1-1; V: TRBV27; CDR3: CASSLTGNTEAFF; DNA: TGTGCCAGCAGTTTGACGGGGAACACTGAAGCTTTCTTT
size: once; D: TRBD2; J: TRBJ2-5; V: TRBV5-1; CDR3: CASSSSGTTGGETQYF; DNA: TGCGCCAGCAGCTCTTCCGGGACTACGGGGGGAGAGACCCAGTACTTC
size: NA; D: NA; J: TRBJ2-2; V: TRBV7-3; CDR3: CASSHGGPWDGELFF; DNA: TGTGCCAGCAGCCACGGAGGGCCCTGGGACGGGGAGCTGTTTTTT
size: NA; D: TRBD1; J: TRBJ2-1; V: TRBV12-3/TRBV12-4; CDR3: CASSPNPTGEQFF; DNA: TGTGCCAGCAGTCCCAACCCGACAGGGGAGCAGTTCTTC
size: NA; D: TRBD1; J: TRBJ2-3; V: TRBV28; CDR3: CASSPWDRFTDTQYF; DNA: TGTGCCAGCAGTCCCTGGGACAGGTTCACAGATACGCAGTATTTT
size: NA; D: NA; J: TRBJ2-6; V: TRBV18; CDR3: CASSPLFSGANVLTF; DNA: TGTGCCAGCTCTCCCCTCTTCTCTGGGGCCAACGTCCTGACTTTC
size: NA; D: NA; J: TRBJ2-4; V: TRBV15; CDR3: CATSRDKGQTRENIQYF; DNA: TGTGCCACCAGCAGGGACAAAGGACAGACTCGGGAAAACATTCAGTACTTC
size: NA; D: NA; J: TRBJ1-3; V: TRBV24-1; CDR3: CATRGNSGNTIYF; DNA: TGTGCCACCCGGGGAAACTCTGGAAACACCATATATTTT
size: many; D: TRBD1; J: TRBJ1-2; V: TRBV5-6; CDR3: CASSSGTGLYYGYTF; DNA: TGTGCCAGCAGCTCTGGGACAGGACTTTACTATGGCTACACCTTC
size: few; D: NA; J: TRBJ1-2; V: TRBV5-6; CDR3: CASSGPRSYTF; DNA: TGTGCCAGCAGCGGGCCGCGAAGCTACACCTTC
size: NA; D: NA; J: TRBJ1-2; V: TRBV5-1; CDR3: CASRSDMGLWGYTF; DNA: TGCGCCAGCAGATCGGACATGGGACTTTGGGGCTACACCTTC